Presented here are 8 T cell receptor beta chains from one specimen sequenced in a study of vaccination effects on CD4 cells after COVID-19. ViraFEST assay sequencing came after antigen-specific CD4+ T cells were expanded with viral peptide pools. After less than twelve days in culture, the CD4+ T cells were isolated. The person acquired a PCR-confirmed SARS-CoV-2 infection between March and December 2020. These receptors are not linked to any known antigen. Repertoires were generated with immunoSEQ multiplex PCR, while TCRdb's copy carries only in-frame clones and drops some. The data contain 35,000 to 45,000 clones, around 72% of them singletons. The sample was CD4+ T cells from PBMCs cultured with HCoV-NL63 spike peptides, taken before COVID-19 vaccination. The receptors derive from a human donor who had a prior SARS-CoV-2 infection.

This clone was seen just once. The CDR3 region is CASSLSGGVKETQYF. CDR3 nucleotides: TGTGCCAGCAGTCTTTCAGGGGGAGTAAAAGAGACCCAGTACTTC. J is TRBJ2-5 and V is TRBV6-2 or TRBV6-3, with 7 bases lining up with TRBD1. Germline-derived CDR1 and CDR2 are MNHEY and SVGEGT. The CDR3 runs 15 residues. J lost 3 bases, V lost 5 bases, and 9 bases had no gene match.

V usage is TRBV12-3 or TRBV12-4 and J usage is TRBJ2-2; D gene unclear. Trimming cost V 4 bases and J 7 bases, with 7 bases left between them. This CDR3 has 12 amino acids. The CDR3 spells CASSSQSGELFF. The DNA for the CDR3 is TGTGCCAGCAGTTCACAGAGCGGGGAGCTGTTTTTT.

This clone was observed a few times. The chain is built from TRBV2 and TRBJ2-3, with TRBD2 identical over 11 bases. The CDR3 contains 16 residues. Germline CDR1 and CDR2: SNHLY and FYNNEI. The ends lost 6 bases at V and 0 bases at J; junction bases unmatched: 5. The CDR3 DNA reads as TGTGCCAGCAGGGAGGGACTAGCGGAGAGCACAGATACGCAGTATTTT. Protein product: CASREGLAESTDTQYF.

This clone was seen only a few times. J is TRBJ1-1 and V is TRBV7-9; D remains ambiguous. Trimming removed 2 bases at V and 7 bases at J, with 8 bases between. CDR3 size: 12 residues. CDR1 is SEHNR and CDR2 is FQNEAQ in the germline V gene (reference sequence). CDR3 residues: CASSLQLGEAFF. The CDR3, as DNA: TGTGCCAGCAGCTTACAGTTGGGTGAAGCTTTCTTT.

The CDR3 nucleotides read TGTGCCAGCCGTTCCACGAACCGAGACGAGCAGTACTTC. It codes for CASRSTNRDEQYF. The chain uses TRBV6-5 and TRBJ2-7; D is unresolved. V shed 8 bases and J shed 5 bases, with 16 bases lying between them. The CDR3 consists of 13 residues. The germline gives CDR1 MNHEY, CDR2 SVGAGI.

The rearrangement joins TRBV5-1 to TRBJ2-1; 8 bases fit TRBD2. Germline V gene sequence: CDR1 SGHRS, CDR2 YFSETQ. With 0 bases clipped from V and 5 bases from J, the junction kept 4 bases outside the gene matches. The CDR3 extends over 15 amino acids. DNA for the CDR3: TGCGCCAGCAGCTTGGTGACGGGAGGGGACAATGAGCAGTTCTTC. This sequence encodes CASSLVTGGDNEQFF. The whole variable domain, remainder taken from reference TRBV5-1 and TRBJ2-1, is KAGVTQTPRYLIKTRGQQVTLSCSPISGHRSVSWYQQTPGQGLQFLFEYFSETQRNKGNFPGRFSGRQFSNSRSEMNVSTLELGDSALYLCASSLVTGGDNEQFFGPGTRLTVL.

The CDR3 region is CATSRDRAQETQYF. DNA for the CDR3: TGTGCCACCAGCAGAGATCGAGCTCAAGAGACCCAGTACTTC. The chain is built from TRBV15 and TRBJ2-5; D unclear. This CDR3 is built from 14 residues. Trimming removed 0 bases at V and 2 bases at J, with 7 bases between. The V gene's germline CDR1 is LNHNV and CDR2 YYDKDF (reference sequence). Full variable domain (remainder filled in from reference TRBV15 and TRBJ2-5): DAMVIQNPRYQVTQFGKPVTLSCSQTLNHNVMYWYQQKSSQAPKLLFHYYDKDFNNEADTPDNFQSRRPNTSFCFLDIRSPGLGDTAMYLCATSRDRAQETQYFGPGTRLLVL.

The V call is TRBV4-3, the J call TRBJ2-3, with D perhaps matching TRBD2 (5 bases). The CDR3 consists of 17 residues. The germline gives CDR1 LGHNA, CDR2 YSLEER. The V end lost 1 base, the J end lost 2 bases, and 16 bases lay between the germline ends. This CDR3 reads CASSQGTGRGITDTQYF. CDR3 bases: TGCGCCAGCAGCCAAGGAACGGGGAGAGGAATCACAGATACGCAGTATTTT.